Below, 32 T cell receptor beta chains from the same sample are listed, as sequenced in a study of T cell responses to AZD1222 COVID-19 vaccine. TCRdb's copy holds only in-frame clones and misses some; the assay was immunoSEQ multiplex PCR. The sample yields under 75,000 clones, over 75% seen once. The specimen comprised peripheral blood, sampled on day 0 of AZD1222 vaccination. The receptor set was obtained from an adult in good health.

The CDR3 DNA sequence: TGTGCCAGTAGTACCGTCGGGACAGGGCAAAACGGGGAGCTGTTTTTT. It encodes CASSTVGTGQNGELFF. V and J are TRBV19 and TRBJ2-2; 9 nucleotides line up with TRBD1. Germline lookup yields CDR1 LNHDA and CDR2 SQIVND (reference sequence). The ends lost 4 bases at V and 7 bases at J; junction bases unmatched: 10. This CDR3 comprises 16 residues.

The chain has TRBV28 and TRBJ2-7, with 9 bases matching TRBD1. V was pared by 4 bases and J by 5 bases, with 0 bases of the junction left unmatched. The CDR3 has 12 residues. Germline loops: CDR1 MDHEN, CDR2 SYDVKM. The CDR3 region has the DNA TGTGCCAGCAGTTGGACAGGGGACGAGCAGTACTTC. This gives the protein CASSWTGDEQYF.

The chain couples TRBV5-8 to TRBJ1-5, with 11 bases fitting TRBD1. Per germline, CDR1 SGHTS and CDR2 YDEGEE. The CDR3 runs to 15 residues. Trimming at V came to 3 bases and at J to 3 bases, leaving 2 bases not matched to a gene. The CDR3 loop is CASSWTGGINQPQHF. The CDR3 coding sequence is TGTGCCAGCAGCTGGACAGGGGGCATCAATCAGCCCCAGCATTTT. Full variable domain (remainder filled in from reference TRBV5-8 and TRBJ1-5): EAGVTQSPTHLIKTRGQQATLRCSPISGHTSVYWYQQALGLGLQFLLWYDEGEERNRGNFPPRFSGRQFPNYSSELNVNALELEDSALYLCASSWTGGINQPQHFGDGTRLSIL.

This clone was found a few times. The chain recombines TRBV15 with TRBJ2-7; 9 nucleotides match TRBD1. V was pared by 8 bases and J by 0 bases, with 14 bases of the junction left unmatched. Germline V CDR1 and CDR2: LNHNV, YYDKDF (reference sequence). The CDR3 contains 17 residues. CDR3 bases: TGTGCCACCCTCGTTAGAACAGGGGGCTATAGCTCCTACGAGCAGTACTTC. Amino acids: CATLVRTGGYSSYEQYF.

The chain links TRBV7-3 to TRBJ2-7; D is unresolved. The CDR3 has 13 residues. The V end was cut by 4 bases, the J end by 5 bases, with 12 bases between. Germline assignment: CDR1 SGHTA and CDR2 FQGTGA. The CDR3 region is CASSSSPAHEQYF. CDR3 in DNA: TGTGCCAGCAGCTCCTCTCCGGCCCACGAGCAGTACTTC.

In this sample, this clone turned up a few times. V and J are TRBV18 and TRBJ1-3; 7 bases agree with TRBD1. The CDR3 contains 15 residues. The junction had 8 bases not matched to a gene; V was cut back by 3 bases and J by 6 bases. Germline V gene lookup returns CDR1 KGHSH and CDR2 LQKENI. The DNA for the CDR3 is TGTGCCAGCTCACCGTACAGGGGAAGTGAAAACACCATATATTTT. The encoded protein is CASSPYRGSENTIYF.

The chain uses TRBV27 and TRBJ1-4; 7 bases match TRBD1. Germline assignment: CDR1 MNHEY and CDR2 SMNVEV (reference sequence). Unmatched junction bases numbered 12, after V lost 4 bases and J lost 4 bases. The CDR3 runs to 17 residues. CDR3: CASSSDREGSGNEKLFF. CDR3 DNA sequence: TGTGCCAGCAGTTCCGACAGGGAGGGTTCGGGTAATGAAAAACTGTTTTTT.

CDR3 loop: CASSVAASGGGTQYF. CDR3 nucleotides: TGTGCCAGCAGCGTAGCAGCTAGCGGGGGAGGTACGCAGTATTTT. J is TRBJ2-3 and V is TRBV9; 10 bases agree with TRBD2. Losses at the gene ends were 0 bases for V and 8 bases for J; bases not matched to a gene: 6. This CDR3 has 15 amino acids. CDR1 is SGDLS and CDR2 is YYNGEE in the germline V gene.

The chain employs TRBV9 and TRBJ1-6; no clear D gene. Between the trimmed V and J ends, which lost 0 bases and 13 bases, there was a span of 14 bases. This CDR3 has 14 amino acids. Looked up from germline, CDR1 is SGDLS and CDR2 is YYNGEE. CDR3 protein: CASSVAGTAAPLHF. CDR3 in DNA: TGTGCCAGCAGCGTAGCGGGAACAGCAGCCCCCCTCCACTTT.

The chain couples TRBV6-5 to TRBJ1-5; D is perhaps TRBD1 (6 bases). This CDR3 contains 15 residues. Per germline, CDR1 MNHEY and CDR2 SVGAGI. The V and J ends lost 5 bases and 7 bases respectively, with 18 bases between them. CDR3 in DNA: TGTGCCAGCAGTACCCGGGGCCCAGGGGAGCAGCCCCAGCATTTT. This encodes CASSTRGPGEQPQHF.

The chain couples TRBV5-6 to TRBJ2-7; D perhaps matches TRBD1 (6 bases). The V end lost 5 bases, the J end lost 2 bases, and 17 bases lay between the germline ends. The CDR3 covers 15 residues. Per the germline V gene, CDR1 is SGHDT and CDR2 is YYEEEE. The CDR3 coding sequence is TGTGCCAGCAGTCCCGCCGACAGGCCGCCCTACGAGCAGTACTTC. Protein product: CASSPADRPPYEQYF.

The chain recombines TRBV7-3 with TRBJ2-1; TRBD2 matches 15 bases. CDR1 is SGHTA, CDR2 FQGTGA, per germline. V shed 3 bases and J 7 bases; nucleotides not matched to a gene: 10. The CDR3 extends over 18 amino acids. CDR3 nucleotide sequence: TGTGCCAGCAGCTTGGACGGACTAGCGGGAGGGCCAGGGAATGAGCAGTTCTTC. This encodes CASSLDGLAGGPGNEQFF.

The rearrangement links TRBV6-5 to TRBJ2-3; D unclear. Trimming removed 2 bases at V and 6 bases at J, with 9 bases between. Germline-derived CDR1 and CDR2 are MNHEY and SVGAGI. The CDR3 runs to 13 residues. The CDR3: CASSYRVGDTQYF. CDR3 in DNA: TGTGCCAGCAGTTACCGGGTCGGTGATACGCAGTATTTT.

This clone came up a few times. V gene TRBV4-1 combines with J gene TRBJ2-1, with 8 bases identical to TRBD1. V dropped 4 bases and J dropped 4; count of bases not matched to a gene: 9. Per the germline V gene, CDR1 is MGHRA and CDR2 is YSYEKL. The CDR3 spans 16 residues. The CDR3 sequence is CASSPDRGATYNEQFF. The DNA for the CDR3 is TGCGCCAGCAGCCCCGACAGGGGAGCGACTTACAATGAGCAGTTCTTC.

The chain joins TRBV5-3 to TRBJ2-7; D may be TRBD1 or TRBD2 (6 bases each). TRBV5-3 is an ORF, with its function uncertain. V lost 3 bases and J 6 bases, leaving 19 bases between the germline ends. This CDR3 region has 15 residues. CDR3 loop: CARSSSLGGLVEQYF. The DNA for the CDR3 is TGTGCCAGAAGCTCGTCGTTAGGGGGGCTAGTCGAGCAGTACTTC.

This chain's CDR3 is CASSDRQGSTEAFF. DNA for the CDR3: TGCGCCAGCAGTGACAGACAGGGAAGCACTGAAGCTTTCTTT. This chain connects TRBV10-2 to TRBJ1-1; TRBD1 aligns across 7 bases. Germline CDR1 and CDR2: WSHSY and SAAADI. The CDR3 sequence is 14 residues long. Trimming took 3 bases from V and 4 from J; bases not matched to a gene: 5.

The chain links TRBV12-3 or TRBV12-4 to TRBJ1-2; no clear D. V lost 4 bases to trimming and J lost 7 bases, with 10 bases between them. The CDR3 consists of 12 residues. The CDR3 sequence: CASSSQLTGYTF. DNA for the CDR3: TGTGCCAGCAGTTCCCAATTAACTGGCTACACCTTC.

The genes are TRBV10-2 and TRBJ2-4; D not resolved. The V gene's germline CDR1 is WSHSY and CDR2 SAAADI. The V gene lost 7 bases and the J gene lost 7 bases, with 11 bases spanning the gap. CDR3 length: 12 residues. The CDR3 DNA reads TGCGCCAGCACCCCCGACTTCAACATTCAGTACTTC. Translating gives CASTPDFNIQYF.

The chain recombines TRBV6-2 or TRBV6-3 with TRBJ1-2; 12 nucleotides match TRBD1. Germline loops: CDR1 MNHEY, CDR2 SVGEGT. This CDR3 is 16 amino acids long. V was pared by 5 bases and J by 0 bases, with 4 bases of the junction left unmatched. CDR3 bases: TGTGCCAGCAGTCCCGGGACAGGGGGCCCTAACTATGGCTACACCTTC. This gives the protein CASSPGTGGPNYGYTF.

This chain uses TRBV27 with TRBJ1-4, with 9 bases that match TRBD1. Trimming at V came to 1 base and at J to 8 bases, leaving 5 bases not matched to a gene. Germline assignment: CDR1 MNHEY and CDR2 SMNVEV (reference sequence). CDR3 size: 15 residues. Here the CDR3 reads CASSLYRDREEKLFF. In DNA form, the CDR3 reads TGTGCCAGCAGTTTATACCGGGACAGGGAGGAAAAACTGTTTTTT.

The genes are TRBV5-1 and TRBJ2-5; D ambiguous. V shed 1 base and J shed 0 bases, with 10 bases lying between them. The germline V gene encodes CDR1 SGHRS and CDR2 YFSETQ. This CDR3 has 15 residues. CDR3 DNA: TGCGCCAGCAGCTTGTGGGAAGGGCACCAAGAGACCCAGTACTTC. Amino acid sequence: CASSLWEGHQETQYF. Supplemented by reference TRBV5-1 and TRBJ2-5, the full variable domain reads KAGVTQTPRYLIKTRGQQVTLSCSPISGHRSVSWYQQTPGQGLQFLFEYFSETQRNKGNFPGRFSGRQFSNSRSEMNVSTLELGDSALYLCASSLWEGHQETQYFGPGTRLLVL.

V and J are TRBV10-3 and TRBJ1-1; 9 bases fit TRBD1. This CDR3 region has 17 residues. V was pared by 2 bases and J by 1 base, with 8 bases of the junction left unmatched. Germline CDR1 and CDR2: ENHRY and SYGVKD. CDR3 region: CAISERPGQGGNTEAFF. For the CDR3, the DNA is TGTGCCATCAGTGAGAGGCCGGGACAGGGCGGGAACACTGAAGCTTTCTTT.

The rearrangement uses TRBV30 and TRBJ1-1; D is possibly TRBD1 (5 bases). CDR3 length: 16 amino acids. The V end was cut by 0 bases, the J end by 4 bases, with 18 bases between. Germline V CDR1 and CDR2: GTSNPN, SVGIG (reference sequence). The CDR3 nucleotides are TGTGCCTGGAGTGTACCTAAACCCGGCGGGACCACTGAAGCTTTCTTT. Its protein is CAWSVPKPGGTTEAFF.

The rearrangement links TRBV18 to TRBJ2-7; the D call may be TRBD1 or TRBD2 (6 bases each). Trimming stripped 3 bases from V and 5 bases from J, with 14 bases between. The CDR3 has 14 amino acids. In germline, CDR1 is KGHSH, CDR2 LQKENI. DNA for the CDR3: TGTGCCAGCTCACCGAGGAACAGGGAGGACGAGCAGTACTTC. Its protein product is CASSPRNREDEQYF.

This clone appeared a few times. The V gene is TRBV7-8, the J gene TRBJ1-1; D unresolved. This CDR3 has 12 amino acids. Trimming took off 1 base at V and 7 bases at J, with 7 bases between the two ends. The V gene's germline CDR1 is SGHVS and CDR2 FQNEAQ. The CDR3 loop is CASSLGRNEAFF. CDR3 nucleotide sequence: TGTGCCAGCAGCTTAGGACGGAATGAAGCTTTCTTT.

DNA for the CDR3: TGCGCCAGCAGCCAAGATGCACCTAGCGGGGGGTTTCGGGAGCAGTTCTTC. Translated, it gives CASSQDAPSGGFREQFF. The V gene is TRBV4-1, the J gene TRBJ2-1; 11 nucleotides align to TRBD2. The germline CDR1 and CDR2 sequences are MGHRA and YSYEKL. With V trimmed by 0 bases and J by 10 bases, 11 bases remained unmatched. This CDR3 comprises 17 residues.

V gene TRBV10-1 combines with J gene TRBJ2-2; TRBD1 aligns across 10 bases. The CDR3 covers 17 residues. The V gene's germline CDR1 is WNHNN and CDR2 SYGVQD (reference sequence). The ends lost 7 bases at V and 2 bases at J; junction bases unmatched: 10. CDR3 in DNA: TGCGCCAGCAAAGACCGGGACAGGGGACCAAACACCGGGGAGCTGTTTTTT. Translation gives CASKDRDRGPNTGELFF.

The sample holds one count of this clone. The J gene is TRBJ1-1, the V gene TRBV11-2; D gene ambiguous. Trimming cost V 1 base and J 5 bases, with 5 bases left between them. Germline lookup yields CDR1 SGHAT and CDR2 FQNNGV. This CDR3 region has 12 residues. The CDR3 region has the DNA TGTGCCAGCAGCTTAGTGGGAACTGAAGCTTTCTTT. Translated, it gives CASSLVGTEAFF.

The chain has TRBV5-6 and TRBJ2-7; no definite D call. CDR1 is SGHDT, CDR2 YYEEEE, per germline. The CDR3 spans 16 residues. Trimming stripped 2 bases from V and 0 bases from J, with 15 bases between. The CDR3 DNA reads as TGTGCCAGCAGCTTTTGGTCTGGGATTAACTCCTACGAGCAGTACTTC. Amino acid sequence: CASSFWSGINSYEQYF.

The gene calls are TRBV2 and TRBJ2-3; 11 bases map to TRBD2. From germline, CDR1 is SNHLY and CDR2 FYNNEI. This CDR3 spans 16 amino acids. Unmatched junction bases numbered 9, after V lost 4 bases and J lost 6 bases. CDR3 in amino acids: CASSVTSGTSGDTQYF. The DNA of the CDR3 is TGTGCCAGCAGTGTAACTTCCGGGACTAGCGGTGATACGCAGTATTTT. The full variable domain, in which reference TRBV2 and TRBJ2-3 provide the parts outside the CDR3, is EPEVTQTPSHQVTQMGQEVILRCVPISNHLYFYWYRQILGQKVEFLVSFYNNEISEKSEIFDDQFSVERPDGSNFTLKIRSTKLEDSAMYFCASSVTSGTSGDTQYFGPGTRLTVL.

This chain uses TRBV12-3 or TRBV12-4 with TRBJ1-4, with D unresolved. The CDR3 consists of 11 residues. Trimming stripped 8 bases from V and 7 bases from J, with 8 bases between. DNA for the CDR3: TGTGCCAGCCTATCTCGTGAAAAACTGTTTTTT. This translates into CASLSREKLFF.

The rearrangement uses TRBV5-4 and TRBJ1-2; D is ambiguous. Trimming shortened V by 0 bases and J by 10 bases, and 16 bases separated the two germline ends. The CDR3 covers 14 residues. Per the germline V gene, CDR1 is SGHNT and CDR2 is YYREEE (reference sequence). Here the CDR3 DNA reads TGTGCCAGCAGCTTGGTTCAGACACCCGAGGCCTACACCTTC. It yields the protein CASSLVQTPEAYTF. The full variable domain, in which reference TRBV5-4 and TRBJ1-2 provide the parts outside the CDR3, is ETGVTQSPTHLIKTRGQQVTLRCSSQSGHNTVSWYQQALGQGPQFIFQYYREEENGRGNFPPRFSGLQFPNYSSELNVNALELDDSALYLCASSLVQTPEAYTFGSGTRLTVV.